The rows below give T cell receptor beta chains drawn from one sample of a study of T cells expressing NK-cell markers. TCRdb re-called the 5' RACE reads; one entry per CDR3 protein, DNA not given. In all, the sample yields some 110,000 distinct CDR3 sequences. Sequenced material: blood T cells: a sorted CD56 or NKG2C T cell subset, CD4+ or CD8+ T cells, or bulk PBMC T cells (not recorded which). The source of these receptors is a woman between 18 and 69 years old in good health. CDR3s include the opening cysteine and the closing phenylalanine or tryptophan.

J gene,V gene,CDR3 protein
TRBJ2-7,TRBV12-3/TRBV12-4,CASSDPGLEQYF
TRBJ2-5,TRBV12-3/TRBV12-4,CASSSLQRSATQYF
TRBJ2-3,TRBV29-1,CSVEGATSGSTDTQYF
TRBJ2-7,TRBV3-1,CASSQEPGAGYEQYF
TRBJ2-1,TRBV15,CATSRSPGSAYNEQFF
TRBJ2-5,TRBV7-8,CASSSGGIGQETQYF
TRBJ2-1,TRBV2,CASSDTLGRPLDNEQFF
TRBJ2-1,TRBV6-2/TRBV6-3,CASSYSAGAPYNEQFF
TRBJ2-5,TRBV6-2/TRBV6-3,CASSYLQGQETQYF
TRBJ1-1,TRBV29-1,CSVVKGGEAFF
TRBJ2-5,TRBV28,CASSTSWVGETQYF
TRBJ2-2,TRBV28,CASTWTDDTGELFF
TRBJ2-7,TRBV20-1,CSARGLAGGYEQYF
TRBJ1-1,TRBV11-2,CASSLGPRNTEAFF
TRBJ2-2,TRBV11-2,CASSPGGGTANTGELFF
TRBJ2-5,TRBV15,CATSSSRFWETQYF
TRBJ2-1,TRBV7-8,CASSSGTSGGAWVGNEQFF
TRBJ1-3,TRBV9,CASSSLTGGSGNTIYF